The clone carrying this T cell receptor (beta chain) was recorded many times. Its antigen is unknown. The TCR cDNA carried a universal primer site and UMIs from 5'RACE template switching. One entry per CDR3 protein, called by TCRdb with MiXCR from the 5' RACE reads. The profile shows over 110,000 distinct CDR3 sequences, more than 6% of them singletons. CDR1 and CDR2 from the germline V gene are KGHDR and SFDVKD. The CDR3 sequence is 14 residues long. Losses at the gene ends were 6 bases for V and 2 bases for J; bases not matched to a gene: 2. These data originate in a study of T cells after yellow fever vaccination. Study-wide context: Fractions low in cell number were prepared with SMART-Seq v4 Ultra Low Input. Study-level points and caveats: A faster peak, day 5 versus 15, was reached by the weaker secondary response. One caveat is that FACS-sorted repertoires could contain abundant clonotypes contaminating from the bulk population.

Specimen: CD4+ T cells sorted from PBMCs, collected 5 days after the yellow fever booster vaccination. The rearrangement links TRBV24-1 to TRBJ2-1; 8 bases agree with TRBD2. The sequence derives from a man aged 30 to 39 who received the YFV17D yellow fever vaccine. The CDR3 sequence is CATSLSGAYNEQFF. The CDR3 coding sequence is TGTGCCACCAGTCTTAGCGGGGCCTACAATGAGCAGTTCTTC.